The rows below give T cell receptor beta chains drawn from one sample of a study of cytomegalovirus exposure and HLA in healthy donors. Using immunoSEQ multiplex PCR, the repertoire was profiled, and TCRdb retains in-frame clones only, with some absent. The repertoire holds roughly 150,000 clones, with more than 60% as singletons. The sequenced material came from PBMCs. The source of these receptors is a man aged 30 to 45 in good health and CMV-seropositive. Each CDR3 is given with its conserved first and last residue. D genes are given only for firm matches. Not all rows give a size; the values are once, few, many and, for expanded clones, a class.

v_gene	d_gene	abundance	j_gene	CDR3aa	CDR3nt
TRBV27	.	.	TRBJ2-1	CASSEPGNNEQFF	TGTGCCAGCAGTGAGCCAGGCAACAATGAGCAGTTCTTC
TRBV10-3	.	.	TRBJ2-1	CAITTEGAREQFF	TGTGCCATCACCACGGAGGGAGCTCGGGAGCAGTTCTTC
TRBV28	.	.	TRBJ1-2	CASTSLRGANYGYTF	TGTGCCAGCACTTCCCTCCGGGGAGCTAACTATGGCTACACCTTC
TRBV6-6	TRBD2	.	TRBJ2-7	CASSQPTSGRRYEQYF	TGTGCCAGCAGCCAACCAACTAGCGGGAGGCGGTACGAGCAGTACTTC
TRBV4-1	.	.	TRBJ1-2	CASSQKDSLPNYGYTF	TGCGCCAGCAGCCAAAAAGACAGCTTACCTAACTATGGCTACACCTTC
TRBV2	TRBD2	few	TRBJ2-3	CASSVRLAGGRDTQYF	TGTGCCAGCAGTGTCCGACTAGCGGGAGGGAGAGATACGCAGTATTTT
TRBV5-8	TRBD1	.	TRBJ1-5	CASRLQGGLNQPQHF	TGTGCCAGCAGACTACAGGGGGGTTTGAATCAGCCCCAGCATTTT
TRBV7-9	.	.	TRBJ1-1	CASSYKRGSLNTEAFF	TGTGCCAGCAGCTACAAGCGGGGGTCCTTGAACACTGAAGCTTTCTTT
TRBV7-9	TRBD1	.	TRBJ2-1	CASSLGGQGANEQFF	TGTGCCAGCAGCTTAGGGGGACAGGGTGCAAATGAGCAGTTCTTC
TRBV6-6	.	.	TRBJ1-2	CASSNSGVGYTF	TGTGCCAGCAGTAATTCGGGGGTTGGCTACACCTTC
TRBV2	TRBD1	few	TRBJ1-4	CASSKAGTANEKLFF	TGTGCCAGCAGCAAAGCTGGGACAGCTAATGAAAAACTGTTTTTT
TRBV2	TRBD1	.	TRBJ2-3	CASRDRGPTQYF	TGTGCCAGCAGGGACAGGGGGCCGACGCAGTATTTT
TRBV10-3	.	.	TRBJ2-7	CAIQGEDVEQYF	TGTGCCATCCAGGGGGAGGACGTCGAGCAGTACTTC
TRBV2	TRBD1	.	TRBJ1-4	CASRQGEGKLFF	TGTGCCAGCAGACAGGGGGAGGGAAAACTGTTTTTT
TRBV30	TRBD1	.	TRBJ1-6	CAWTSTGINSPLHF	TGTGCCTGGACCTCGACAGGGATTAATTCACCCCTCCACTTT
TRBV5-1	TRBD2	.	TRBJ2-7	CASSPASGRYEQYF	TGCGCCAGCAGCCCGGCTAGCGGGAGGTACGAGCAGTACTTC
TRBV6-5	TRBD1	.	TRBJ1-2	CASSYGGQGAFGYTF	TGTGCCAGCAGTTACGGGGGACAGGGGGCGTTCGGCTACACCTTC
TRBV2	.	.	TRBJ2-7	CASSENYEQYF	TGTGCCAGCAGCGAGAACTACGAGCAGTACTTC
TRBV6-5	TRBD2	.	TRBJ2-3	CASSSLAGWDTDTQYF	TGTGCCAGCAGTTCGTTAGCGGGATGGGACACAGATACGCAGTATTTT
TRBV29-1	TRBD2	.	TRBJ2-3	CSASGGSTDTQYF	TGCAGCGCTAGCGGGGGTAGCACAGATACGCAGTATTTT
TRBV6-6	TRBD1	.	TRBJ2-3	CASSYGTGGTDTQYF	TGTGCCAGCAGTTACGGGACAGGTGGGACAGATACGCAGTATTTT
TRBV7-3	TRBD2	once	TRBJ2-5	CASRLSGSTGTQYF	TGTGCCAGCAGACTTAGCGGGAGTACGGGGACCCAGTACTTC
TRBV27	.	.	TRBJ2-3	CATGDSTDTQYF	TGTGCCACGGGGGACAGCACAGATACGCAGTATTTT
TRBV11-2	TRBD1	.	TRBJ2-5	CAGKAGTGEETQYF	TGTGCCGGAAAAGCGGGGACAGGGGAAGAGACCCAGTACTTC
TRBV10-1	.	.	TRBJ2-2	CASSPGGFQAGELFF	TGCGCCAGCAGCCCCGGGGGTTTTCAGGCCGGGGAGCTGTTTTTT
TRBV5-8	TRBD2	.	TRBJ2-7	CASSRTAAAGGPSYEQYF	TGTGCCAGCAGCCGGACGGCGGCAGCGGGAGGGCCCTCCTACGAGCAGTACTTC
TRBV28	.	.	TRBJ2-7	CASSLFVGGSYEQYF	TGTGCCAGCAGTTTATTCGTCGGAGGTAGCTACGAGCAGTACTTC
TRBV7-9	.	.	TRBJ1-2	CASSPAGGGFLYYGYTF	TGTGCCAGCAGCCCGGCCGGAGGAGGGTTTCTCTACTATGGCTACACCTTC
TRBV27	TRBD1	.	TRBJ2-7	CASSGTANYEQYF	TGTGCCAGCTCCGGGACAGCCAACTACGAGCAGTACTTC
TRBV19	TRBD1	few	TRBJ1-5	CASNVQGVSNQPQHF	TGTGCCAGTAATGTACAGGGGGTCAGCAATCAGCCCCAGCATTTT
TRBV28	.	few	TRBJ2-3	CASARGEWGNTDTQYF	TGTGCCAGCGCCCGGGGTGAGTGGGGAAACACAGATACGCAGTATTTT
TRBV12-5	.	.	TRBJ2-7	CAVGGLEQYF	TGTGCCGTGGGGGGGCTCGAGCAGTACTTC
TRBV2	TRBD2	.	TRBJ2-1	CASSEGRASGEQFF	TGTGCCAGCAGTGAGGGCCGGGCTAGCGGTGAGCAGTTCTTC
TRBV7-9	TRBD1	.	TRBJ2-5	CASSLTGDQETQYF	TGTGCCAGCAGCTTAACAGGGGACCAAGAGACCCAGTACTTC
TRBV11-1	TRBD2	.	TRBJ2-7	CASSARLAGAYEQYF	TGTGCCAGCAGCGCGCGACTAGCGGGAGCCTACGAGCAGTACTTC
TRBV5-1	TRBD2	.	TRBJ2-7	CASSLLAGVSYEQYF	TGCGCCAGCAGCCTACTAGCGGGAGTTAGCTACGAGCAGTACTTC
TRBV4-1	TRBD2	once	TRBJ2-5	CASSQEELAGVLGETQYF	TGCGCCAGCAGCCAAGAGGAACTAGCGGGAGTCCTTGGAGAGACCCAGTACTTC
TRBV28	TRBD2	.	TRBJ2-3	CASSLGTSEADTQYF	TGTGCCAGCAGTCTCGGGACTAGCGAGGCAGATACGCAGTATTTT
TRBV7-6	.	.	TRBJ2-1	CASSPPAGLTFNEQFF	TGTGCCAGCAGCCCCCCGGCGGGTCTGACCTTCAATGAGCAGTTCTTC
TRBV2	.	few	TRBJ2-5	CASSTYQGSRETQYF	TGTGCCAGCAGTACATATCAGGGGTCTCGGGAGACCCAGTACTTC
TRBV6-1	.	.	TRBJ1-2	CASSVPEGYGYTF	TGTGCCAGCAGTGTTCCTGAGGGCTATGGCTACACCTTC
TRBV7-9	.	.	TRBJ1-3	CASSLRAGDTIYF	TGTGCCAGCAGCCTCCGGGCCGGGGACACCATATATTTT